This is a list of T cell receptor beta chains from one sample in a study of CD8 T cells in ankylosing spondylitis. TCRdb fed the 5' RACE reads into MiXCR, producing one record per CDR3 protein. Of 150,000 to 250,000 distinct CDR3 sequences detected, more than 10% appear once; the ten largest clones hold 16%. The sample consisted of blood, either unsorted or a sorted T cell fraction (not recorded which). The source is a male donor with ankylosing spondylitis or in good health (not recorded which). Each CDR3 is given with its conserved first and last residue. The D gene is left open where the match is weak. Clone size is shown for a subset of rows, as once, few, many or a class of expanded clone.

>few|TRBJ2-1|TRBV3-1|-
TGTGCCAGCAGCCCTCATTGGGCGGGGCCTGATGAGCAGTTCTTC
CASSPHWAGPDEQFF
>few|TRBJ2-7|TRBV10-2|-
TGCGCCAGCAGGGCCCCCCACGCGCCCTACTACGAGCAGTACTTC
CASRAPHAPYYEQYF
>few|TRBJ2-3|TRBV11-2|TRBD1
TGTGCCAGCAGCCTGAAGGGACAGGGCTACACAGATACGCAGTATTTT
CASSLKGQGYTDTQYF
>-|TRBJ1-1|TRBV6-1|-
TGTGCCAGCGGACGGTCGGGTCCCGAAGGGGCTTTCTTT
CASGRSGPEGAFF
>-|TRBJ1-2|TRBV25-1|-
TGTGCCAGCAGAGGGTTGGACAGACTAAATTATGGCTACACCTTC
CASRGLDRLNYGYTF
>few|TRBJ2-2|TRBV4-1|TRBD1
TGCGCCAGCAGCCAAGAAGGACAGGGGAAAGGGGAGCTGTTTTTT
CASSQEGQGKGELFF
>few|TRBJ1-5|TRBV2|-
TGTGCCAGCAGTGATCTGGCAAAGAGGGATCAGCCCCAGCATTTT
CASSDLAKRDQPQHF
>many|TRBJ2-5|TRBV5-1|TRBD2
TGCGCCAGCAGCTTCCTGCCGTCGCTAGCGGTCCAAGAGACCCAGTACTTC
CASSFLPSLAVQETQYF
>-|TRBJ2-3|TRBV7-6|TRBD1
TGTGCCAGCAGCGGGACAGGTGGGAGCACAGATACGCAGTATTTT
CASSGTGGSTDTQYF
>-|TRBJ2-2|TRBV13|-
TGTGCCAGCAGCTTAGGCGATCTATTAACGGGGCGAGCAGCGAACACCGGGGAGCTGTTTTTT
CASSLGDLLTGRAANTGELFF
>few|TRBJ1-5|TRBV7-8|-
TGTGCCAGCAGCGCCCGGACGGCTGATAGCAATCAGCCCCAGCATTTT
CASSARTADSNQPQHF